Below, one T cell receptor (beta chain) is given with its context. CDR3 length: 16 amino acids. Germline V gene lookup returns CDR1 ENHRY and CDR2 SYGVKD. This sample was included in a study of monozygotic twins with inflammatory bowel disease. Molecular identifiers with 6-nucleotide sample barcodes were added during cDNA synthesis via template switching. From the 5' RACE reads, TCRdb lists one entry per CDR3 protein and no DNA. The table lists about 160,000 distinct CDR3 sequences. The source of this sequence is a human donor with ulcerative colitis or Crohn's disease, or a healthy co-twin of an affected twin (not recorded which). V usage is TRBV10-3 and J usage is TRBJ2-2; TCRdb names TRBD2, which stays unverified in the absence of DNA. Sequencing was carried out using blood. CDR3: CASRTLAGGLTGELFF.